This TCR beta chain was captured by sequencing in a study of blood T cell repertoires in COVID-19. Study background: T cells, B-cell-depleted T cells, or PBMCs provided the cDNA or gDNA that served as material.

This CDR3 is 15 amino acids long. Trimming at V came to 4 bases and at J to 6 bases, leaving 6 bases not matched to a gene. Germline V lookup: CDR1 MGHRA, CDR2 YSYEKL. Cohorts were determined from participant-reported clinical history. TCRdb's copy holds only in-frame clones and misses some; the assay was immunoSEQ multiplex PCR. The sample shows some 260,000 clones, 80% to 95% of them seen only once. The sequenced sample was PBMCs or T cells enriched from blood (not recorded which). The V and J genes are TRBV4-1 and TRBJ2-1; 10 bases align to TRBD2. The source is a woman in her late teens or twenties who had recovered from COVID-19. As DNA, the CDR3 is TGCGCCAGCAGCCCCCAGGGACTAGCGCCCAATGAGCAGTTCTTC. It codes for CASSPQGLAPNEQFF.